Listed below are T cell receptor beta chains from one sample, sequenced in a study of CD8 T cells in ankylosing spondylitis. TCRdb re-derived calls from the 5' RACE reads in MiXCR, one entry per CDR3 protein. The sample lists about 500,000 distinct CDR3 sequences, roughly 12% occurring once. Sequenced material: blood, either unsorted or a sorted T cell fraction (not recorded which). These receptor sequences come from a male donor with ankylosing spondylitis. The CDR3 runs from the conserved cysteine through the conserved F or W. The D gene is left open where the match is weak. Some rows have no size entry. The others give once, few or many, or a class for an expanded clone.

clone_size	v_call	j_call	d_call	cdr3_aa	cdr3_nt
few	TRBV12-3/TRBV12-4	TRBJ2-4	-	CASSLVEGVKNIQYF	TGTGCCAGCAGTTTAGTAGAGGGGGTCAAAAACATTCAGTACTTC
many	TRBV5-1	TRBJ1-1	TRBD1	CASSSGQGNTEAFF	TGCGCCAGCAGCTCAGGACAGGGGAACACTGAAGCTTTCTTT
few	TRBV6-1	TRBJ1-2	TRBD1	CATSGKGANYGYTF	TGTGCCACTTCTGGAAAGGGGGCAAACTATGGCTACACCTTC
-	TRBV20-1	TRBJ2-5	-	CSAARKTGETQYF	TGCAGTGCTGCCCGCAAGACAGGCGAGACCCAGTACTTC
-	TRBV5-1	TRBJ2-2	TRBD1	CASSPRTGGNSGELFF	TGCGCCAGCAGCCCCCGGACAGGGGGCAATTCCGGGGAGCTGTTTTTT
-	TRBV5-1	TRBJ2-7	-	CASRRRGGTYEQYF	TGCGCCAGCCGGAGGCGGGGTGGGACCTACGAGCAGTACTTC
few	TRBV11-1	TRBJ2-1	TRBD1	CASSLELGGQGGRNEQFF	TGTGCCAGCAGCTTAGAGTTGGGCGGACAGGGTGGACGAAATGAGCAGTTCTTC
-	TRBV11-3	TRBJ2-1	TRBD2	CASSLGAGGKLGNEQFF	TGTGCCAGCAGCCTAGGAGCGGGAGGCAAGCTCGGCAATGAGCAGTTCTTC
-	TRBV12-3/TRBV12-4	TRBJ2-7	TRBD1	CTSSLARLRDRVIGEQYF	TGTACCAGCAGTTTAGCCCGGCTTCGGGACAGGGTAATTGGCGAGCAGTACTTC
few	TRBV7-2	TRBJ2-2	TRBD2	CASSLLAGNSNTGELFF	TGTGCCAGCAGCTTACTAGCGGGGAATTCGAACACCGGGGAGCTGTTTTTT
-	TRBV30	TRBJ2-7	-	CAFRGPTYEQYF	TGTGCCTTCAGAGGGCCGACCTACGAGCAGTACTTC
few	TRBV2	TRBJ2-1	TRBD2	CASSAASGRALRNEQFF	TGTGCCAGCAGTGCGGCTAGCGGGAGGGCCCTGAGGAATGAGCAGTTCTTC
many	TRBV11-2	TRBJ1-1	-	CASSPFEGLMNTEAFF	TGTGCCAGCAGCCCTTTTGAAGGGCTAATGAACACTGAAGCTTTCTTT
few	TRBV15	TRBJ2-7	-	CATSREEGAYEQYF	TGTGCCACCAGCAGAGAAGAGGGGGCCTACGAGCAGTACTTC
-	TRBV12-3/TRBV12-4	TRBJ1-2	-	CASSETGAGPYGYTF	TGTGCCAGCAGTGAGACCGGGGCAGGTCCCTATGGCTACACCTTC
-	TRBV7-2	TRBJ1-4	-	CASSFLGAPEKLFF	TGTGCCAGCAGCTTTCTAGGGGCCCCTGAAAAACTGTTTTTT
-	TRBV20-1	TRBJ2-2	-	CSAASDSNTGELFF	TGCAGTGCTGCCTCCGATTCGAACACCGGGGAGCTGTTTTTT
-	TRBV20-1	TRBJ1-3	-	CSALRDSGNTIYF	TGCAGTGCCCTTCGGGACTCTGGAAACACCATATATTTT
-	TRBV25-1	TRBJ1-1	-	CASSVAPYGEGTEAFF	TGTGCCAGCAGTGTGGCCCCTTATGGGGAGGGAACTGAAGCTTTCTTT
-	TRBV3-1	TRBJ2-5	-	CASSQDGVTQYF	TGTGCCAGCAGCCAAGATGGGGTGACCCAGTACTTC
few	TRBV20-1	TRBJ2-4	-	CSARGAGLDIQYF	TGCAGTGCTAGAGGGGCGGGATTAGACATTCAGTACTTC
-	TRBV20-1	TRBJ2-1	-	CSASLSSGAYNEQFF	TGCAGTGCTTCCCTATCAAGCGGAGCCTACAATGAGCAGTTCTTC
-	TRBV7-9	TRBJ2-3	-	CASSLDSWWDTQYF	TGTGCCAGCAGCTTAGACTCCTGGTGGGATACGCAGTATTTT
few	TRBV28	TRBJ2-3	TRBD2	CASSFQAGRDTQYF	TGTGCCAGCAGTTTTCAAGCGGGAAGAGATACGCAGTATTTT
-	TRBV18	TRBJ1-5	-	CASSPVQGNPQYQPQHF	TGTGCCAGCTCACCCGTACAGGGCAACCCCCAATATCAGCCCCAGCATTTT
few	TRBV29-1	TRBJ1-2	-	CSARQDANYGYTF	TGCAGCGCTAGACAGGACGCTAACTATGGCTACACCTTC
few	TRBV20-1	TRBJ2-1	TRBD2	CSALGGTSAGNEQFF	TGCAGTGCTCTCGGGGGGACCTCAGCGGGCAATGAGCAGTTCTTC
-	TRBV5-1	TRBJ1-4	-	CASSPTEESTNEKLFF	TGCGCCAGCAGCCCCACAGAGGAATCAACTAATGAAAAACTGTTTTTT
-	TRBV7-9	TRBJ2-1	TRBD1	CASSLGSRDRENEQFF	TGTGCCAGCAGCTTAGGGTCCCGGGACAGGGAAAATGAGCAGTTCTTC
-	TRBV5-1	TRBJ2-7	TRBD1	CASSLPTGVGYEQYF	TGCGCCAGCAGCTTACCGACAGGGGTTGGCTACGAGCAGTACTTC
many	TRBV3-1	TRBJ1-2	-	CASSQGGGRNYGYTF	TGTGCCAGCAGCCAAGGAGGGGGACGGAACTATGGCTACACCTTC
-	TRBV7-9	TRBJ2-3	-	CASSFEAQYF	TGTGCCAGCAGCTTCGAAGCTCAGTATTTT
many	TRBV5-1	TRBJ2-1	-	CASSLVGSPPTNEQFF	TGCGCCAGCAGCTTGGTGGGGAGTCCCCCAACCAATGAGCAGTTCTTC
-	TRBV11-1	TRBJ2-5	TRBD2	CASSSGTSGRHVQETQYF	TGTGCCAGCAGCTCCGGGACTAGCGGGAGACATGTCCAAGAGACCCAGTACTTC
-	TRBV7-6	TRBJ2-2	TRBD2	CASSPQTSVDTGELFF	TGTGCCAGCAGCCCCCAGACTAGCGTCGACACCGGGGAGCTGTTTTTT
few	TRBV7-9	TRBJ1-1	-	CASSSKRANTEAFF	TGTGCCAGCAGCTCTAAACGGGCGAACACTGAAGCTTTCTTT
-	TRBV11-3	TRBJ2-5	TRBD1	CASSFRDRGLETQYF	TGTGCCAGCAGCTTCAGGGACAGGGGGCTGGAGACCCAGTACTTC
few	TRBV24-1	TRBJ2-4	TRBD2	CATSGEGGIQYF	TGTGCCACCAGTGGGGAGGGAGGGATTCAGTACTTC
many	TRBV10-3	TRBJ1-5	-	CAISEGGGNQPQHF	TGTGCCATCAGTGAGGGGGGGGGCAATCAGCCCCAGCATTTT
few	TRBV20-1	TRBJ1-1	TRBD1	CSARGQGLVRAFF	TGCAGTGCTAGGGGACAGGGGTTGGTGCGGGCTTTCTTT
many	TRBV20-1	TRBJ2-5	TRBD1	CSPGTGQGETQYF	TGCAGTCCGGGGACAGGGCAAGGGGAGACCCAGTACTTC
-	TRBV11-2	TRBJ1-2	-	CASSLDGSRYGYTF	TGTGCCAGCAGCTTAGATGGGTCGCGCTATGGCTACACCTTC
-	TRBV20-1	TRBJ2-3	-	CSARQSGSPPDTQYF	TGCAGTGCTAGACAAAGCGGGTCCCCCCCAGATACGCAGTATTTT
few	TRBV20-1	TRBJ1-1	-	CSARSFGRANTEAFF	TGCAGTGCTAGATCCTTCGGCAGGGCGAACACTGAAGCTTTCTTT
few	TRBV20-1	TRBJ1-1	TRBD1	CSARGSTGEAFF	TGCAGTGCTAGAGGGTCGACAGGGGAAGCTTTCTTT
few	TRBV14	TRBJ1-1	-	CASSRTSGAEAFF	TGTGCCAGCAGCCGCACCTCCGGTGCTGAAGCTTTCTTT
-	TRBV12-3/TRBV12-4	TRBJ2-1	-	CASSPGRQGHEQFF	TGTGCCAGCAGTCCAGGCCGGCAGGGTCATGAGCAGTTCTTC
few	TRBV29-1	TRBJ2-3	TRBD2	CSVEDRGTSGRDTQYF	TGCAGCGTTGAAGATCGCGGGACTAGCGGGCGGGATACGCAGTATTTT
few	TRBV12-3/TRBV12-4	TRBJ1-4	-	CASSFWGENNEKLFF	TGTGCCAGCAGTTTTTGGGGGGAGAACAATGAAAAACTGTTTTTT
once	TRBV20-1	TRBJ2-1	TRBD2	CSAELAGTYNEQFF	TGCAGTGCGGAACTAGCGGGTACCTACAATGAGCAGTTCTTC
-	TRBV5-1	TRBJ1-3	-	CASSGAGSGNTIYF	TGCGCCAGCAGCGGTGCAGGGAGTGGAAACACCATATATTTT
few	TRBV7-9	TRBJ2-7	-	CASSLYPRGASYEQYF	TGTGCCAGCAGCTTATATCCCCGGGGGGCCTCCTACGAGCAGTACTTC
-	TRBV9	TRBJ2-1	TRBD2	CASSVDPSKAGDTYNEQFF	TGTGCCAGCAGCGTAGACCCCTCAAAAGCGGGAGATACTTACAATGAGCAGTTCTTC
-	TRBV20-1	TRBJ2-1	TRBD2	CSARDSTSVYNEQFF	TGCAGTGCTAGAGATTCAACTAGCGTATACAATGAGCAGTTCTTC
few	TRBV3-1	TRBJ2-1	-	CASSPTNSAYNEQFF	TGTGCCAGCAGCCCCACTAATAGCGCTTACAATGAGCAGTTCTTC
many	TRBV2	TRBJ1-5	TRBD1	CASRGTGDQPQHF	TGTGCCAGCAGAGGGACAGGGGATCAGCCCCAGCATTTT
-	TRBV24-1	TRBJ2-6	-	CATSDSGFGANVLTF	TGTGCCACCAGTGATTCCGGGTTTGGGGCCAACGTCCTGACTTTC
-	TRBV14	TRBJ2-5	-	CASSRKGQYQETQYF	TGTGCCAGCAGCCGGAAGGGGCAGTACCAAGAGACCCAGTACTTC